This paragraph reports one TCR beta chain. Its antigen is not known. Individual cDNA molecules were tagged with unique molecular identifiers, the study reported. Via MiXCR, TCRdb re-called the 5' RACE reads, giving one row per CDR3 protein. The data hold 25,000 to 30,000 distinct CDR3 sequences, with almost 4.5% observed a single time. Germline assignment: CDR1 SQVTM and CDR2 ANQGSEA. The CDR3 is made up of 12 amino acids. V shed 2 bases and J shed 1 base, with 5 bases lying between them. This sample is part of a study of early T cells in non-severe SARS-CoV-2 infection. Study in general: The authors sequenced bulk RNA from unsorted whole blood, leaving chains unpaired.

Findings of the study overall: A preference for anti-spike CD8 responses marked VDJdb matching, which missed private and CD4 specificities.

Material: whole blood. The receptor's source is an adult who was a healthcare worker with PCR-confirmed SARS-CoV-2 infection or an uninfected control (not recorded which). The rearrangement uses TRBV29-1 and TRBJ1-1; D gene uncertain. In DNA, the CDR3 is TGCAGCGTTGAATCCGCGAACACTGAAGCTTTCTTT. This codes for CSVESANTEAFF.